This T cell receptor (beta chain) was captured by sequencing in a study of shared clonotypes between healthy human individuals. The overall study: Serving as donors were a couple of women and a few men, whose ages spanned 18 to 49. Study-wide results and limits: Naive subsets, compared against memory subsets, generally had larger estimated richness values.

The length of the CDR3 is 15 residues. The germline V gene encodes CDR1 SGHVS and CDR2 FQNEAQ. The V and J ends lost 1 base and 10 bases, in that order; junction bases with no gene match: 5. The repertoire was sequenced with immunoSEQ multiplex PCR; TCRdb's copy has only in-frame clones and lacks some. The data hold around 1,900,000 clones, with 93% observed a single time. CD45RO negativity and positive selection for CCR7 defined naive CD8 cells, a population that excluded terminally differentiated effector memory CD45RA+ cells. As regards this clone: Its antigen is not known.

The chain employs TRBV7-8 and TRBJ2-1; the match to TRBD1 covers 12 bases. Sequencing was performed on naive CD8+ T cells from PBMCs. The clonotype originates from a man between 18 and 29 years old in good health. Some clones in this sample may be carry-over from other donors' samples. The CDR3 DNA reads as TGTGCCAGCAGCTTAGGGGGACAGGGGGCGCAGGAGCAGTTCTTC. It translates to CASSLGGQGAQEQFF.